Listed below are T cell receptor beta chains from one sample, sequenced in a study of regulatory T cells in long-lasting Graves disease. TCRdb passed the multiplex PCR reads through MiXCR, listing each CDR3 protein once. The table records 350,000 to 500,000 distinct CDR3 sequences, about 21% of them present only once. Sequencing used peripheral blood mononuclear cells (PBMCs), obtained when the disease was refractory, from a patient treated with antithyroid drugs. The receptors were gathered from a female donor with Graves disease. The CDR3 runs from the conserved cysteine through the conserved F or W.

v_call	j_call	cdr3_aa
TRBV14	TRBJ1-2	CASSPSTGNYGYTF
TRBV29-1	TRBJ2-7	CSGDRGPYEQYF
TRBV10-2	TRBJ1-1	CASSVVTRTTEAFF
TRBV4-1	TRBJ2-2	CASSQIGEGGELFF
TRBV20-1	TRBJ1-1	CSAEGQANTEAFF
TRBV20-1	TRBJ2-6	CSARYLSGSSGANVLTF
TRBV10-2	TRBJ2-7	CASSEFGEQYF
TRBV3-1	TRBJ2-7	CASSQFRIGEQYF
TRBV27	TRBJ2-3	CASSLASGSTDTQYF
TRBV28	TRBJ1-1	CAIHPGTGGTEAFF
TRBV28	TRBJ2-7	CASSLNRGLIYEQYF
TRBV28	TRBJ1-4	CASSLPQGGGKLFF
TRBV5-1	TRBJ2-1	CASSPADRPVEQFF
TRBV5-1	TRBJ1-6	CASSPGAGELPLHF
TRBV7-3	TRBJ2-7	CASSLKFHRSSYEQYF
TRBV6-5	TRBJ2-7	CASSYSAQVYF
TRBV29-1	TRBJ1-1	CSVKQGYDTEAFF
TRBV29-1	TRBJ2-7	CSVGTGDGEQYF
TRBV7-9	TRBJ2-7	CASSFAPFYEQYF
TRBV20-1	TRBJ2-7	CSAIIAGDQGEQYF
TRBV28	TRBJ1-5	CASRTVTNQPQHF
TRBV29-1	TRBJ1-1	CSVEEGVGTEAFF
TRBV12-3/TRBV12-4	TRBJ2-2	CASSLGPYSGENDTGELFF
TRBV27	TRBJ1-5	CASSRPRGLWCQGRRQPQHF
TRBV4-2	TRBJ1-2	CASSQDGQRNGYTF
TRBV29-1	TRBJ2-2	CSVDFWDNGELFF
TRBV20-1	TRBJ2-5	CSAPTVQETQYF
TRBV6-5	TRBJ1-1	CASSYSGTGEDTEAFF
TRBV28	TRBJ2-7	CASSFKIYEQYF
TRBV28	TRBJ1-6	CASSFRLNSPLHF
TRBV12-3/TRBV12-4	TRBJ1-4	CASSFGLGQNEKLFF
TRBV5-5	TRBJ2-7	CASSLSGLNHYEQYF
TRBV12-3/TRBV12-4	TRBJ1-2	CASSPYGTEGYGYTF
TRBV19	TRBJ2-7	CASSISRGSYEQYF
TRBV3-1	TRBJ2-7	CASSQGLASRYEQYF
TRBV2	TRBJ2-5	CASKRGLGETQYF
TRBV19	TRBJ1-1	CASSIGGRVMNTEAFF
TRBV20-1	TRBJ2-3	CSATSGRGVTDTQYF
TRBV20-1	TRBJ1-1	CSAREGYRENTEAFF
TRBV24-1	TRBJ1-2	CATSTDYGYTF
TRBV25-1	TRBJ2-7	CASRAGDEQYF
TRBV7-8	TRBJ2-7	CASSLNTGEVSYEQYF
TRBV20-1	TRBJ1-3	CSAIARDRQFGNTIYF
TRBV7-3	TRBJ2-4	CASSLGSGSGNIQYF
TRBV25-1	TRBJ2-2	CASSEYGVTGTGELFF
TRBV5-1	TRBJ1-5	CASSLVSGSGQPQHF
TRBV5-1	TRBJ2-5	CASSLVGDVRVETQYF
TRBV10-2	TRBJ2-7	CASNPGGRTSGSPHEQYF
TRBV28	TRBJ2-1	CASSFLGNEQFF
TRBV19	TRBJ2-7	CASSDTGSPYEQYF
TRBV11-2	TRBJ1-2	CASSLDSGRPYGYTF
TRBV13	TRBJ2-2	CASSDIRNFGTGELFF
TRBV19	TRBJ1-4	CASSTSVLSGTGVKLFF
TRBV5-4	TRBJ2-5	CASSLVVDGGRSQYF